One and the same sample provided the 26 T cell receptor beta chains below, sequenced in a study of blood T cell repertoires in COVID-19. Generated by immunoSEQ multiplex PCR, the TCRdb table keeps only in-frame clones and is missing some. Among about 80,000 clones listed, 60% to 85% were seen once. The sample was peripheral blood. The receptors were gathered from a human donor in a cohort sampled during active COVID-19.

This chain uses TRBV24-1 with TRBJ2-1; D may be TRBD1 (5 bases). Trimming removed 0 bases from V and 6 bases from J, with 11 bases in between. The CDR3 runs 15 residues. Germline V gives CDR1 KGHDR, CDR2 SFDVKD. The CDR3 DNA follows: TGTGCCACCAGTGATTTGACGCAGGGTGCCAATGAGCAGTTCTTC. Its translation: CATSDLTQGANEQFF.

This clone has just one count. This chain connects TRBV6-5 to TRBJ1-6; D may be TRBD1 (5 bases). Germline CDR1 is MNHEY and CDR2 is SVGAGI. Trimming stripped 0 bases from V and 8 bases from J, with 11 bases between. The CDR3 loop spans 15 amino acids. The chain's CDR3 is CASSYSRQGDSPLHF. The DNA for the CDR3 is TGTGCCAGCAGTTACTCTAGGCAGGGCGATTCACCCCTCCACTTT.

This clone was recorded a few times. This chain joins TRBV27 and TRBJ2-2, with TRBD1 identical over 7 bases. The CDR3 contains 15 residues. Trimming removed 4 bases from V and 5 bases from J; junction bases left unmatched: 7. Germline CDR1 and CDR2: MNHEY and SMNVEV (reference sequence). The CDR3 coding sequence is TGTGCCAGCAGTTCTCCGGGACAGCCAACCGGGGAGCTGTTTTTT. It yields the protein CASSSPGQPTGELFF.

V and J are TRBV5-1 and TRBJ2-5; 8 bases align to TRBD2. The V gene's germline CDR1 is SGHRS and CDR2 YFSETQ. The ends lost 0 bases at V and 4 bases at J; junction bases unmatched: 5. This CDR3 region has 15 residues. CDR3 region: CASSLAGGDGETQYF. DNA of the CDR3: TGCGCCAGCAGCTTGGCCGGGGGGGACGGAGAGACCCAGTACTTC.

This clone was observed a few times. This chain links TRBV19 with TRBJ1-5, with 10 bases identical to TRBD1. There are 14 residues in the CDR3. Germline loops: CDR1 LNHDA, CDR2 SQIVND (reference sequence). Unmatched junction bases numbered 7, after V lost 7 bases and J lost 7 bases. CDR3 sequence: CASTGQGFEQPQHF. CDR3 nucleotides: TGTGCCAGTACGGGACAGGGGTTTGAACAGCCCCAGCATTTT.

J is TRBJ2-7 and V is TRBV5-4; 11 nucleotides line up with TRBD1. CDR1 SGHNT and CDR2 YYREEE come from the germline V gene (reference sequence). V shed 3 bases and J 6 bases; nucleotides not matched to a gene: 2. This CDR3 comprises 13 residues. This CDR3 is CASSWGQGVEQYF. Written as DNA, the CDR3 is TGTGCCAGCAGCTGGGGACAGGGGGTCGAGCAGTACTTC.

The J gene is TRBJ1-5, the V gene TRBV10-3; TRBD1 agrees at 10 bases. Germline CDR1 and CDR2: ENHRY and SYGVKD. The CDR3 totals 18 residues. V dropped 3 bases and J dropped 2; count of bases not matched to a gene: 10. CDR3 DNA: TGTGCCATCAGTGAAGGTCGGGACAGGGGTCAGGGCAATCAGCCCCAGCATTTT. It translates to CAISEGRDRGQGNQPQHF.

The rearrangement links TRBV3-1 (or the pseudogene TRBV3-2) to TRBJ1-2; 10 bases map to TRBD1. The CDR3 contains 17 residues. Germline CDR1 reads LGHDT; CDR2 reads YNNKEL (reference sequence). Germline trimming cut 5 bases from V and 6 bases from J; bases unmatched to any gene: 15. CDR3 in DNA: TGTGCCAGCAGCTCCTTTAACCCGGGACAGGGGAGCCATGGCTACACCTTC. As protein: CASSSFNPGQGSHGYTF.

In DNA, the CDR3 is TGTGCCAGCAGCTCGACAGGGGTCAATGAGCAGTTCTTC. Translation: CASSSTGVNEQFF. V is TRBV7-9 and J is TRBJ2-1; 8 bases are shared with TRBD1. This CDR3 comprises 13 residues. The J segment lost 6 bases and the V segment lost 4 bases, leaving 2 bases of the junction unmatched. CDR1 is SEHNR and CDR2 is FQNEAQ in the germline V gene (reference sequence).

The rearrangement joins TRBV7-2 to TRBJ2-3; maybe TRBD1 (6 bases). Germline-derived CDR1 and CDR2 are SGHTA and FQGNSA. The V end was cut by 1 base, the J end by 5 bases, with 10 bases between. This CDR3 comprises 14 residues. DNA of the CDR3: TGTGCCAGCAGCTTAGTGGGGGCCGGAGATACGCAGTATTTT. Encoded protein: CASSLVGAGDTQYF.

The chain links TRBV4-1 to TRBJ2-1; TRBD2 agrees at 10 bases. V dropped 3 bases and J dropped 6; count of bases not matched to a gene: 5. Germline V CDR1 and CDR2: MGHRA, YSYEKL. CDR3 length: 15 residues. The CDR3, as DNA: TGCGCCAGCAGCCAGCAGCGGGGGGGCTTCAATGAGCAGTTCTTC. Translated: CASSQQRGGFNEQFF.

The V and J genes are TRBV29-1 and TRBJ2-7; tentative D call: TRBD1 (7 bases). The length of the CDR3 is 13 residues. CDR1 is SQVTM, CDR2 ANQGSEA, per germline. Trimming removed 5 bases from V and 2 bases from J, with 13 bases in between. CDR3 residues: CSVSRGAAYEQYF. CDR3 nucleotide sequence: TGCAGCGTTTCCAGGGGGGCCGCCTACGAGCAGTACTTC.

This chain links TRBV11-3 with TRBJ2-5; D gene unclear. The CDR3 runs 13 residues. From germline, CDR1 is SGHNT and CDR2 YENEEA. V lost 1 base to trimming and J lost 1 base, with 4 bases between them. CDR3: CASSLVSQETQYF. The CDR3 DNA reads as TGTGCCAGCAGCTTAGTTAGCCAAGAGACCCAGTACTTC.

The J gene is TRBJ1-1, the V gene TRBV29-1; 8 nucleotides align to TRBD1. The V and J ends lost 7 bases and 6 bases, in that order; junction bases with no gene match: 7. Germline assignment: CDR1 SQVTM and CDR2 ANQGSEA. This CDR3 has 12 residues. DNA of the CDR3: TGCAGCGGGAATGACAGGGGTGCTGAAGCTTTCTTT. Protein: CSGNDRGAEAFF.

This clone has a handful of counts. The chain uses TRBV16 and TRBJ2-3; 7 bases align to TRBD2. CDR3 length: 13 residues. Germline V lookup: CDR1 KGHSY, CDR2 FQNENV. Trimming removed 6 bases from V and 4 bases from J; junction bases left unmatched: 4. The DNA for the CDR3 is TGTGCCAGCAGGACTGGGGGGGCAGATACGCAGTATTTT. Amino acid sequence: CASRTGGADTQYF.

The rearrangement links TRBV5-1 to TRBJ1-3, with 9 bases aligning to TRBD1. This CDR3 is built from 17 residues. Per germline, CDR1 SGHRS and CDR2 YFSETQ. The V and J ends lost 1 base and 0 bases, in that order; junction bases with no gene match: 5. CDR3 DNA sequence: TGCGCCAGCAGCTTGACAGGGGGCTTCCCCTCTGGAAACACCATATATTTT. Protein product: CASSLTGGFPSGNTIYF.

V gene TRBV4-3 combines with J gene TRBJ2-5, with TRBD2 identical over 10 bases. V was pared by 0 bases and J by 0 bases, with 10 bases of the junction left unmatched. Germline CDR1 LGHNA, CDR2 YSLEER. The CDR3 runs to 19 residues. The DNA for the CDR3 is TGCGCCAGCAGCCAAGAAATCCGGACTAGCGGAACGAACCAAGAGACCCAGTACTTC. It translates to CASSQEIRTSGTNQETQYF.

The V call is TRBV19, the J call TRBJ2-1, with a weak D call TRBD1 (5 bases). CDR3 length: 13 residues. Germline V gene lookup returns CDR1 LNHDA and CDR2 SQIVND (reference sequence). V lost 5 bases and J 7 bases, leaving 12 bases between the germline ends. The CDR3 region has the DNA TGTGCCAGTAGTTGGGGCCGCTCGAATGAGCAGTTCTTC. Translation: CASSWGRSNEQFF.

The chain joins TRBV6-5 to TRBJ2-3; D ambiguous. Germline V gene sequence: CDR1 MNHEY, CDR2 SVGAGI. V was clipped by 6 bases and J by 3 bases, with 4 bases between them. The CDR3 sequence is 11 residues long. The CDR3 loop is CASSNTDTQYF. CDR3 DNA: TGTGCCAGCAGCAATACAGATACGCAGTATTTT.

The chain recombines TRBV5-4 with TRBJ2-7; possibly TRBD2 for D (7 bases). The CDR3 is 14 residues long. CDR1 and CDR2 from the germline V gene are SGHNT and YYREEE (reference sequence). Trimming took off 1 base at V and 3 bases at J, with 11 bases between the two ends. The CDR3 DNA sequence: TGTGCCAGCAGCTTGTGGGGGGGCAGCTACGAGCAGTACTTC. Protein product: CASSLWGGSYEQYF.

The sample holds a few counts of this clone. The chain is built from TRBV30 and TRBJ2-1; 10 bases match TRBD2. The CDR3 is 16 amino acids. CDR1 is GTSNPN and CDR2 is SVGIG in the germline V gene (reference sequence). V dropped 7 bases and J dropped 7; count of bases not matched to a gene: 16. This CDR3 is CAFGSFGTSVQNEQFF. In DNA form, the CDR3 reads TGTGCCTTCGGATCCTTCGGGACTAGCGTACAAAATGAGCAGTTCTTC.

The chain is built from TRBV28 and TRBJ2-7; 7 bases match TRBD1. With 6 bases clipped from V and 5 bases from J, the junction kept 10 bases outside the gene matches. Looked up from germline, CDR1 is MDHEN and CDR2 is SYDVKM. The CDR3 contains 14 residues. Written as DNA, the CDR3 is TGTGCCAGCAGCCCTGACAGGGCAAGCGACGAGCAGTACTTC. Translating gives CASSPDRASDEQYF.

The gene calls are TRBV12-3 or TRBV12-4 and TRBJ2-3; D gene ambiguous. V lost 2 bases and J 0 bases, leaving 3 bases between the germline ends. The CDR3 runs 13 residues. The CDR3 here is CASSLTSTDTQYF. Here the CDR3 DNA reads TGTGCCAGCAGTTTAACTAGCACAGATACGCAGTATTTT.

The gene calls are TRBV12-2 and TRBJ2-1; TRBD1 was called by the table and not checked on the DNA. TRBV12-2 is labeled a pseudogene. The CDR3 totals 21 residues. The CDR3 DNA follows: TGTGCAAGTCGCAATAGAGTGGAGAGAAGGGGGACAGGGGGCGTTAGGGATGAGCAGTTCTTC. Translating it yields CASRNRVERRGTGGVRDEQFF.

V usage is TRBV7-9 and J usage is TRBJ2-1; tentative D call: TRBD2 (6 bases). Trimming removed 2 bases at V and 3 bases at J, with 11 bases between. CDR1 is SEHNR and CDR2 is FQNEAQ in the germline V gene (reference sequence). There are 15 residues in the CDR3. The CDR3 DNA sequence: TGTGCCAGCAGCTTATCCGGGAGTGGCTACAATGAGCAGTTCTTC. Translating gives CASSLSGSGYNEQFF.

The V call is TRBV24-1, the J call TRBJ2-5; 11 bases agree with TRBD1. The J segment lost 2 bases and the V segment lost 3 bases, leaving 4 bases of the junction unmatched. Germline lookup yields CDR1 KGHDR and CDR2 SFDVKD. CDR3 length: 16 amino acids. CDR3 sequence: CATSDGDRGWQETQYF. Here the CDR3 DNA reads TGTGCCACCAGTGATGGGGACAGGGGGTGGCAAGAGACCCAGTACTTC.